The entry below describes one TCR beta chain. The data derive from a study of blood T cell repertoires in COVID-19. For the study at large: PBMCs, B-cell-depleted T cells, or T cells provided the cDNA or gDNA that made up the material.

Original handling: Reference gene primer amplification gave nucleated cell count estimates. Clones were sequenced by immunoSEQ multiplex PCR, and TCRdb holds only the in-frame ones, with some missing. V and J calls and clone size come straight from that table; D and trimming were deduced from the DNA. The table records some 170,000 clones, more than 75% of them present only once. Followed over time, Seattle patients had been enrolled while infection was active. J was trimmed by 8 bases and V by 7 bases; bases with no gene match: 7. Germline CDR1 is LNHDA and CDR2 is SQIVND (reference sequence). The CDR3 is 12 residues long.

V and J are TRBV19 and TRBJ1-1, with 7 bases identical to TRBD1. The TCR was taken from a woman aged 65 to 85 with COVID-19, enrolled during active disease. Sequenced material: peripheral blood. CDR3 region: CASTPSDREAFF. CDR3 DNA sequence: TGTGCCAGTACTCCCTCGGACAGGGAAGCTTTCTTT.